This T cell receptor (beta chain) stems from a study of OX40 agonist ivuxolimab in advanced cancers. V lost 7 bases and J 3 bases, leaving 21 bases between the germline ends. The CDR3 runs 16 residues. CDR1 is MDHEN, CDR2 SYDVKM, per germline. The repertoire was sequenced with immunoSEQ multiplex PCR; TCRdb's copy has only in-frame clones and lacks some. The sample has about 19,000 clones; nearly 70% are singletons. V and J are TRBV28 and TRBJ1-1; D is perhaps TRBD1 (6 bases). This receptor was identified in an adult with an advanced solid tumor such as melanoma, head and neck, liver or kidney cancer. The sample was CD4+ or CD8+ T cells sorted from blood, taken in a trial of the OX40 agonist ivuxolimab. In DNA, the CDR3 is TGTGCCAGCAATACAGGGCGTACTTCGGGGGACACTGAAGCTTTCTTT. Translating gives CASNTGRTSGDTEAFF.